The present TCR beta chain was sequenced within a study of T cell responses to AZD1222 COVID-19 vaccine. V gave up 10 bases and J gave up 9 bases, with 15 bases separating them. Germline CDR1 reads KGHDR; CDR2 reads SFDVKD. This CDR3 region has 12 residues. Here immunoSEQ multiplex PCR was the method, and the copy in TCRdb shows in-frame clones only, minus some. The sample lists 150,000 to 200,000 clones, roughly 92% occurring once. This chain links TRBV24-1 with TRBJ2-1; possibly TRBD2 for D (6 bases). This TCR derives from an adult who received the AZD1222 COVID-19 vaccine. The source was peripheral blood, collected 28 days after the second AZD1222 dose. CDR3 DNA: TGTGCCACGGCGCGCGGGGTAGGTGAGCAGTTCTTC. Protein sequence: CATARGVGEQFF.